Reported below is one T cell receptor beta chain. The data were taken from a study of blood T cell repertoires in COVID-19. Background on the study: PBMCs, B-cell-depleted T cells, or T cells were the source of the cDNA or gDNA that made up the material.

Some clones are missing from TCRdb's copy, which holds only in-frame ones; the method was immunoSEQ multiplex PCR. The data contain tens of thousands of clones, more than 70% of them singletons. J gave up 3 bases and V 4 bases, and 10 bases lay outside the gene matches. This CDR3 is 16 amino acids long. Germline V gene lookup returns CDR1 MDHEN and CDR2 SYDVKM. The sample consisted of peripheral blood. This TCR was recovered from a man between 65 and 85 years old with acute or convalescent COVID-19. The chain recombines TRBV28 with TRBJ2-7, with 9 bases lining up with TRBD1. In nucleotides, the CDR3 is TGTGCCAGCAGTTCCCTAAGGACAGGGGTCGGCTACGAGCAGTACTTC. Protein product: CASSSLRTGVGYEQYF.